One T cell receptor beta chain is described in this entry. Its specificity is not known. The sample originates from a study of T cell responses to AZD1222 COVID-19 vaccine. Study-level findings and limits: Repertoires were obtained solely post-peak T cell response. Seropositive at baseline were only a handful of AZD1222 recipients. Variant regions that are unmutated are reportedly the target of nearly half of spike-specific TCRs.

Assay used: immunoSEQ multiplex PCR; TCRdb lists only in-frame clones, some missing. The repertoire holds about 260,000 clones, with approximately 93% as singletons. Germline trimming cut 5 bases from V and 1 base from J; bases unmatched to any gene: 4. Germline V gives CDR1 ENHRY, CDR2 SYGVKD. This CDR3 region has 14 residues. The receptor was derived from an adult in good health. Specimen: peripheral blood, collected on day 0 of AZD1222 vaccination. The rearrangement links TRBV10-3 to TRBJ1-1; 7 bases match TRBD1. In nucleotides, the CDR3 is TGTGCCATCAGTTGGGACAGAGAGAACACTGAAGCTTTCTTT. It translates to CAISWDRENTEAFF.